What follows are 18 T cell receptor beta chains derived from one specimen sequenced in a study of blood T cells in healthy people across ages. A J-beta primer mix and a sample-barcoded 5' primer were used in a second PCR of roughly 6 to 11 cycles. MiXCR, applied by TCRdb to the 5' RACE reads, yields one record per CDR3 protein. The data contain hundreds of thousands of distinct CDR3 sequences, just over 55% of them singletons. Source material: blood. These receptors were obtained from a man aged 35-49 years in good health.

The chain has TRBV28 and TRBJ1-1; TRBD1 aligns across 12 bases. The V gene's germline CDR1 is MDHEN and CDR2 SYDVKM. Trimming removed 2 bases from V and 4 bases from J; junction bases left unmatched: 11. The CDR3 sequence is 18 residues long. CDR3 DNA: TGTGCCAGCAGTTTAGTGGCGGGACAGGGGGCTGGGTCCACTGAAGCTTTCTTT. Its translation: CASSLVAGQGAGSTEAFF.

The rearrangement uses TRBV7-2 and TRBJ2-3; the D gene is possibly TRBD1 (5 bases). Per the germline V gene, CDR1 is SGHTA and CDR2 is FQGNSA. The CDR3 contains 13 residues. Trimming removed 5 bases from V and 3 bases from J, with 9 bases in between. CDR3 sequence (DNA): TGTGCCAGCAGCCGGCGACAGACAGATACGCAGTATTTT. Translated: CASSRRQTDTQYF.

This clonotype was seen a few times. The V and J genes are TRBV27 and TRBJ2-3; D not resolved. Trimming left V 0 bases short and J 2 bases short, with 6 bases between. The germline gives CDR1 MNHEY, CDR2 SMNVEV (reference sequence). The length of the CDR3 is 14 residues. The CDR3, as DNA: TGTGCCAGCAGTTTATCTCCGGTCACAGATACGCAGTATTTT. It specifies CASSLSPVTDTQYF.

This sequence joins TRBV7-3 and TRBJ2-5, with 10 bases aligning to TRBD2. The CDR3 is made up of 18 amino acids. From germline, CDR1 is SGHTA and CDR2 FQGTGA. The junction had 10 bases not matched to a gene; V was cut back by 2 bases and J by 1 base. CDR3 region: CASSLGWSSGGIQETQYF. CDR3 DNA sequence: TGTGCCAGCAGCTTAGGCTGGTCTAGCGGGGGTATCCAAGAGACCCAGTACTTC.

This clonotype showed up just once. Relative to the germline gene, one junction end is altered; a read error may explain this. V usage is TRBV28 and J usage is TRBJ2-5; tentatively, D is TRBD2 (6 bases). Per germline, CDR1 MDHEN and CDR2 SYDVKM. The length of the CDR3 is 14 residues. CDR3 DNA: TGTGCCAGCAGTTTAGGAGGGTCGGGGGAGACCCCGTACTTC. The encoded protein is CASSLGGSGETPYF.

CDR3 in amino acids: CASSQGHAGDTQYF. CDR3 nucleotides: TGCGCCAGCAGCCAAGGTCACGCGGGAGATACGCAGTATTTT. The V call is TRBV4-3, the J call TRBJ2-3; possible D gene TRBD2, 5 bases. V was shortened by 1 base and J by 5 bases, with 10 bases between the two germline ends. This CDR3 is built from 14 residues. The germline V gene encodes CDR1 LGHNA and CDR2 YSLEER.

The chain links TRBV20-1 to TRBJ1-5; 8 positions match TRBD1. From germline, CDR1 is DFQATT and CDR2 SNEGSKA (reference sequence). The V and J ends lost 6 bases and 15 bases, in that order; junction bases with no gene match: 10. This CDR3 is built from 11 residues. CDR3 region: CSALTDRVLHF. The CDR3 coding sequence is TGCAGTGCCTTGACGGACAGGGTTTTGCATTTT.

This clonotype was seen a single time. CDR3 region: CASSQAGTGTTEAFF. CDR3 coding DNA: TGCGCCAGCAGCCAAGCGGGGACAGGGACCACTGAAGCTTTCTTT. The genes are TRBV4-3 and TRBJ1-1; 9 nucleotides agree with TRBD1. Germline V gives CDR1 LGHNA, CDR2 YSLEER. V trimming: 1 base; J trimming: 4 bases; junction bases outside the gene matches: 4. This CDR3 comprises 15 residues.

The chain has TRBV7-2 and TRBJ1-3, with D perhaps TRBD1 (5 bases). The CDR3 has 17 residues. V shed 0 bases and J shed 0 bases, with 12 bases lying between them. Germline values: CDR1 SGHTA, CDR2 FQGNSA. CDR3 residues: CASSLAIGQTSGNTIYF. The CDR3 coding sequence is TGTGCCAGCAGCTTAGCTATAGGACAAACCTCTGGAAACACCATATATTTT.

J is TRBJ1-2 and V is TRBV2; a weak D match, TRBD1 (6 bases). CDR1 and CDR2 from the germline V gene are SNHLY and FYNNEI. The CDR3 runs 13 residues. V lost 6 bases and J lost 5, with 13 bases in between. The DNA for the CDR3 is TGTGCCAGCAGAGCAGGGGTTGAGTATGGCTACACCTTC. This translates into CASRAGVEYGYTF.

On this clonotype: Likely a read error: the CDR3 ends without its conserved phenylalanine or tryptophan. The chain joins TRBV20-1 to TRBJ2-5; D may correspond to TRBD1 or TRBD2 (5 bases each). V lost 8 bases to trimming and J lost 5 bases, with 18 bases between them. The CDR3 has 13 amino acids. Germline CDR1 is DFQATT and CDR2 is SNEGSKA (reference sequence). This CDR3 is CSTTGPRAETQYV. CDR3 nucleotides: TGCAGTACCACGGGGCCAAGGGCGGAGACCCAGTACGTC.

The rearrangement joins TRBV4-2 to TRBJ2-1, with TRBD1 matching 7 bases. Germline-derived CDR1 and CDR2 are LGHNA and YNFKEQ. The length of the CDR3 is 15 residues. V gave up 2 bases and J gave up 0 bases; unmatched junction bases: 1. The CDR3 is CASSQRQGSYNEQFF. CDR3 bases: TGTGCCAGCAGCCAACGACAGGGCTCCTACAATGAGCAGTTCTTC.

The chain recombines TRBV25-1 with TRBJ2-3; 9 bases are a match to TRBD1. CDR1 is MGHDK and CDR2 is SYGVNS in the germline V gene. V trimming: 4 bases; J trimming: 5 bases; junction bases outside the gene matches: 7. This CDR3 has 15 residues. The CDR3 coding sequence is TGTGCCAGCAGTGGTATACAGGGGGCAAGAGATACGCAGTATTTT. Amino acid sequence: CASSGIQGARDTQYF.

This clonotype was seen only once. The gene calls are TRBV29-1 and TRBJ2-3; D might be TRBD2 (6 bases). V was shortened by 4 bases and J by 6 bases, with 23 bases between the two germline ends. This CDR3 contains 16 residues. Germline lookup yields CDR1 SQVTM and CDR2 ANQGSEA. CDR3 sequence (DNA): TGCAGCGTTGTTCCCCAGGCAACGGGAGAGGCCGATACGCAGTATTTT. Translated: CSVVPQATGEADTQYF.

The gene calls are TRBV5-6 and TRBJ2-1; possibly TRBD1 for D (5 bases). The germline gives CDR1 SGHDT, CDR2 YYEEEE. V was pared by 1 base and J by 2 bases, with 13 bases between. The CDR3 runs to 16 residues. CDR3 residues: CASSLLGANAYNEQFF. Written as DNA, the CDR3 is TGTGCCAGCAGCTTGCTAGGGGCCAATGCCTACAATGAGCAGTTCTTC.

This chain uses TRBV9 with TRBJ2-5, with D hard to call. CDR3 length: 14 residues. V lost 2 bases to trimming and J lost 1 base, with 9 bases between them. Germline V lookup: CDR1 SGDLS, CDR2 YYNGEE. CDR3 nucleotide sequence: TGTGCCAGCAGCGTGGGTCAGAGCCAAGAGACCCAGTACTTC. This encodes CASSVGQSQETQYF.

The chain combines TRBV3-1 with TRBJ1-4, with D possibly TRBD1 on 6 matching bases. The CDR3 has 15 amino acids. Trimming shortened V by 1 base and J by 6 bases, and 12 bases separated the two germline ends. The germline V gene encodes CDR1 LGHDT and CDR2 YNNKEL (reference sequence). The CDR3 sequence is CASSQVGAGDEKLFF. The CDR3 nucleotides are TGTGCCAGCAGCCAAGTAGGGGCAGGGGATGAAAAACTGTTTTTT.

The CDR3 here is CATSRDFGYQETQYF. The CDR3 coding sequence is TGTGCCACCAGCAGAGATTTCGGCTATCAAGAGACCCAGTACTTC. This chain joins TRBV15 and TRBJ2-5; D is ambiguous. V lost 0 bases and J lost 2, with 10 bases in between. CDR1 and CDR2 (germline): LNHNV, YYDKDF (reference sequence). The CDR3 runs to 15 residues.